The 32 T cell receptor beta chains reported below all come from one sample, sequenced in a study of T cells in Graves' hyperthyroidism and ophthalmopathy. RNA transcripts gave rise to amplified TCR beta CDR3 regions. With the HTBI primer set, the TCR CDR3 went through a first round of RT-PCR. MiXCR, run by TCRdb on the multiplex PCR reads, gives a single entry per CDR3 protein. The sample lists about 400,000 distinct CDR3 sequences, 15% to 18% occurring once. The sequencing input was blood. Receptor source: a woman aged 18-29 years with Graves' hyperthyroidism.

For this clonotype: A much larger clone differs by one base, so this may be a read error. The chain carries TRBV24-1 and TRBJ2-7, with TRBD2 matching over 11 bases. Trimming at V came to 7 bases and at J to 2 bases, leaving 6 bases not matched to a gene. Germline CDR1 KGHDR, CDR2 SFDVKD. There are 15 residues in the CDR3. DNA for the CDR3: TGTGCCACCAGCCTGAGACTAGCGGGGACCTACGAGCAGTACTTC. It is translated as CATSLRLAGTYEQYF.

This clonotype came up many times. The V and J genes are TRBV15 and TRBJ2-1; D may match TRBD1 or TRBD2 (5 bases each). Germline-derived CDR1 and CDR2 are LNHNV and YYDKDF (reference sequence). The CDR3 runs 18 residues. V was pared by 2 bases and J by 2 bases, with 19 bases between. CDR3 in amino acids: CATSRLMAGTVAYNEQFF. CDR3 DNA sequence: TGTGCCACCAGCAGACTCATGGCCGGGACGGTGGCCTACAATGAGCAGTTCTTC.

The table lists this clonotype with many counts. The chain uses TRBV6-2 or TRBV6-3 and TRBJ1-2, with a weak D call TRBD1 (5 bases). CDR3 length equals 15 residues. The germline V gene encodes CDR1 MNHEY and CDR2 SVGEGT. Between the trimmed V and J ends, which lost 4 bases and 11 bases, there was a span of 23 bases. In nucleotides, the CDR3 is TGTGCCAGCAGTTCAAAGACCGGGACCGAAAAAGGGTACACCTTC. Translation gives CASSSKTGTEKGYTF.

In this sample, this clonotype turned up a few times. A read error may produce the germline difference seen at one junction end. As DNA, the CDR3 is TGCGCCAGCAGCGGCGGGGGGCCGGCCTCTGAAAACACCATATATTTT. Its protein product is CASSGGGPASENTIYF. The chain is built from TRBV5-1 and TRBJ1-3; D perhaps matches TRBD1 (6 bases). Germline values: CDR1 SGHRS, CDR2 YFSETQ. The CDR3 has 16 amino acids.

The chain couples TRBV28 to TRBJ2-2; D is ambiguous. The germline V gene has CDR1 MDHEN and CDR2 SYDVKM. V dropped 1 base and J dropped 8 bases, with 5 bases sitting between them. The CDR3 runs 12 residues. The CDR3 nucleotides read TGTGCCAGCAGTTTATTACAGGGGGAGCTGTTTTTT. This codes for CASSLLQGELFF. The whole variable domain, filled in from reference TRBV28 and TRBJ2-2, reads DVKVTQSSRYLVKRTGEKVFLECVQDMDHENMFWYRQDPGLGLRLIYFSYDVKMKEKGDIPEGYSVSREKKERFSLILESASTNQTSMYLCASSLLQGELFFGEGSRLTVL.

The V gene is TRBV4-1, the J gene TRBJ1-1; TRBD1 matches at 9 bases. The CDR3 extends over 14 amino acids. The J segment lost 6 bases and the V segment lost 5 bases, leaving 7 bases of the junction unmatched. In germline, CDR1 is MGHRA, CDR2 YSYEKL. CDR3 nucleotide sequence: TGCGCCAGCAGCTTCACGGGACAGGGTTCTGAAGCTTTCTTT. Translated, it gives CASSFTGQGSEAFF.

The chain couples TRBV7-9 to TRBJ2-7; D is ambiguous. V gave up 8 bases and J gave up 0 bases, with 20 bases separating them. CDR1 and CDR2 (germline): SEHNR, FQNEAQ (reference sequence). The CDR3 runs to 16 residues. In DNA form, the CDR3 reads TGTGCCAGCGAGAGAGAACGAGCTGGTAGCTCCTACGAGCAGTACTTC. Its protein product is CASERERAGSSYEQYF.

This clonotype appeared many times. This chain uses TRBV11-2 with TRBJ2-2, with a possible D match to TRBD2 (6 bases). V shed 7 bases and J shed 5 bases, with 20 bases lying between them. CDR3 length: 16 amino acids. Germline CDR1 is SGHAT and CDR2 is FQNNGV. The CDR3 loop is CASNYFGGIGTGELFF. The CDR3 nucleotides read TGTGCCAGCAACTACTTCGGCGGGATTGGGACCGGGGAGCTGTTTTTT.

In its sample, this clonotype was seen a few times. This sequence joins TRBV9 and TRBJ2-2; D is perhaps TRBD1 (5 bases). From germline, CDR1 is SGDLS and CDR2 YYNGEE. This CDR3 is 13 amino acids long. V was trimmed by 3 bases and J by 7 bases, leaving 10 bases between them. CDR3 nucleotide sequence: TGTGCCAGCAGCGCCCAGGGCCGCGGGGAGCTGTTTTTT. Protein: CASSAQGRGELFF.

This clonotype was counted ten times or more. J is TRBJ2-1 and V is TRBV12-3 or TRBV12-4, with 9 positions matching TRBD2. This CDR3 region has 19 residues. Trimming took 0 bases from V and 5 from J; bases not matched to a gene: 14. CDR3 nucleotide sequence: TGTGCCAGCAGTTTAGCGCTAAGAGGGCTAGCGGGACGAGACAATGAGCAGTTCTTC. Translated: CASSLALRGLAGRDNEQFF.

This clonotype came up once. Germline is not matched at one junction end, which may reflect a read error. J is TRBJ1-4 and V is TRBV20-1; D is ambiguous. There are 14 residues in the CDR3. The germline V gene has CDR1 DFQATT and CDR2 SNEGSKA (reference sequence). The CDR3 sequence: CSARGDATSEKLFF. CDR3 nucleotides: TGCAGTGCTAGAGGCGATGCAACTAGTGAAAAACTGTTTTTT.

This clonotype was observed a handful of times. V usage is TRBV6-1 and J usage is TRBJ2-1, with D perhaps TRBD1 (7 bases). Germline V gene data show CDR1 as MNHNS and CDR2 as SASEGT. The V end lost 5 bases, the J end lost 8 bases, and 22 bases lay between the germline ends. The CDR3 runs to 16 residues. CDR3 DNA sequence: TGTGCCAGCAGTTATTTGGAGGGGGCGCGGGTATATGAGCAGTTCTTC. Protein product: CASSYLEGARVYEQFF.

This clonotype was found once. The V call is TRBV7-9, the J call TRBJ2-2; TRBD1 matches 12 bases. This CDR3 has 17 residues. The junction had 7 bases not matched to a gene; V was cut back by 1 base and J by 7 bases. CDR1 and CDR2 (germline): SEHNR, FQNEAQ (reference sequence). This CDR3 is CASSLGAGTGGLGELFF. Written as DNA, the CDR3 is TGTGCCAGCAGCTTAGGGGCCGGGACAGGGGGCCTCGGGGAGCTGTTTTTT.

This clonotype was seen many times. J is TRBJ2-2 and V is TRBV2, with TRBD2 as a possible D gene (5 bases). The germline gives CDR1 SNHLY, CDR2 FYNNEI. This CDR3 comprises 14 residues. The V end lost 4 bases, the J end lost 6 bases, and 12 bases lay between the germline ends. DNA for the CDR3: TGTGCCAGCAGTGTTGAAATAGCGCCCGGGGAGCTGTTTTTT. This codes for CASSVEIAPGELFF.

This clonotype has at least ten counts. This rearrangement joins TRBV6-1 to TRBJ1-2; TRBD1 matches 11 bases. The germline CDR1 and CDR2 sequences are MNHNS and SASEGT. CDR3 length: 15 residues. V was pared by 6 bases and J by 3 bases, with 6 bases of the junction left unmatched. DNA for the CDR3: TGTGCCAGCAGCTGGACAGGGGGCGCGGACTATGGCTACACCTTC. Translating it yields CASSWTGGADYGYTF.

In this sample, this clonotype turned up a few times. For the CDR3, the DNA is TGCGCCAGCAGCGGAGGGGGCACAGACACTGAAGCTTTCTTT. This encodes CASSGGGTDTEAFF. The chain combines TRBV5-1 with TRBJ1-1; 7 nucleotides align to TRBD1. Trimming took 4 bases from V and 3 from J; bases not matched to a gene: 6. The CDR3 extends over 14 amino acids. The V gene's germline CDR1 is SGHRS and CDR2 YFSETQ. Full variable domain (outside the CDR3, taken from reference TRBV5-1 and TRBJ1-1): KAGVTQTPRYLIKTRGQQVTLSCSPISGHRSVSWYQQTPGQGLQFLFEYFSETQRNKGNFPGRFSGRQFSNSRSEMNVSTLELGDSALYLCASSGGGTDTEAFFGQGTRLTVV.

The table lists this clonotype with many counts. The chain combines TRBV12-5 with TRBJ2-1, with 7 bases aligning to TRBD2. The CDR3 spans 14 residues. V shed 2 bases, J shed 3 bases, and the junction held 1 base outside the gene matches. Germline V CDR1 and CDR2: LGHNT, FRNRAP. The CDR3 DNA reads as TGTGCTAGTGGTTTGAGCGGGATCTACAATGAGCAGTTCTTC. It yields the protein CASGLSGIYNEQFF.

This clonotype occurred many times. The chain employs TRBV28 and TRBJ2-3; maybe TRBD1 (6 bases). Trimming shortened V by 3 bases and J by 3 bases, and 10 bases separated the two germline ends. The CDR3 length is 14 residues. CDR1 and CDR2 from the germline V gene are MDHEN and SYDVKM. CDR3 amino acids: CASSFQGRTDTQYF. The CDR3 nucleotides read TGTGCCAGCAGTTTCCAGGGGCGGACAGATACGCAGTATTTT. Variable domain in full (rest from reference TRBV28 and TRBJ2-3): DVKVTQSSRYLVKRTGEKVFLECVQDMDHENMFWYRQDPGLGLRLIYFSYDVKMKEKGDIPEGYSVSREKKERFSLILESASTNQTSMYLCASSFQGRTDTQYFGPGTRLTVL.

The chain couples TRBV7-2 to TRBJ2-5; 8 bases map to TRBD2. Germline V gene data show CDR1 as SGHTA and CDR2 as FQGNSA. The CDR3 is 16 residues long. J gave up 5 bases and V 1 base, and 9 bases lay outside the gene matches. The CDR3 region is CASSLGGAGGLETQYF. The CDR3, as DNA: TGTGCCAGCAGCTTAGGTGGCGCGGGAGGATTGGAGACCCAGTACTTC.

This clonotype occurred many times. This chain links TRBV20-1 with TRBJ2-3, with 12 bases matching TRBD2. Per the germline V gene, CDR1 is DFQATT and CDR2 is SNEGSKA (reference sequence). The V segment lost 4 bases and the J segment 2 bases; nucleotides outside the gene matches: 10. The CDR3 spans 17 residues. The CDR3 coding sequence is TGCAGTGCTACCGGACTAGCGGGATGGCCGAACACAGATACGCAGTATTTT. This encodes CSATGLAGWPNTDTQYF.

This chain connects TRBV11-3 to TRBJ1-1; TRBD1 agrees at 7 bases. Germline CDR1 and CDR2: SGHNT and YENEEA. This CDR3 region has 18 residues. With V trimmed by 0 bases and J by 5 bases, 15 bases remained unmatched. The CDR3 here is CASSLDTGAKVLGTEAFF. For the CDR3, the DNA is TGTGCCAGCAGCTTAGACACAGGGGCGAAAGTACTGGGGACTGAAGCTTTCTTT.

There are many counts of this clonotype. The chain carries TRBV11-2 and TRBJ1-3; D gene ambiguous. The CDR3 is made up of 12 amino acids. Trimming left V 3 bases short and J 2 bases short, with 2 bases between. Germline V gene sequence: CDR1 SGHAT, CDR2 FQNNGV. CDR3 region: CASSFAGNTIYF. The CDR3 DNA reads TGTGCCAGCAGCTTCGCTGGAAACACCATATATTTT.

The chain employs TRBV11-2 and TRBJ1-5; 7 bases match TRBD1. Germline CDR1 SGHAT, CDR2 FQNNGV. This CDR3 is built from 16 residues. V dropped 0 bases and J dropped 6; count of bases not matched to a gene: 8. CDR3 amino acids: CASSLDRSRGVQPQHF. CDR3 nucleotide sequence: TGTGCCAGCAGCTTAGATCGGTCCAGGGGGGTTCAGCCCCAGCATTTT.

The chain employs TRBV28 and TRBJ1-4; TRBD1 might be the D (6 bases). V lost 5 bases to trimming and J lost 7 bases, with 17 bases between them. This CDR3 has 15 residues. Per germline, CDR1 MDHEN and CDR2 SYDVKM. CDR3 in DNA: TGTGCCAGCAGTCTCTGGGGGGCCGTTGGTGAAAAACTGTTTTTT. Residues: CASSLWGAVGEKLFF.

This clonotype was detected ten times or more. The chain recombines TRBV11-2 with TRBJ2-1; D gene ambiguous. V lost 5 bases to trimming and J lost 9 bases, with 14 bases between them. The CDR3 runs to 13 residues. Germline assignment: CDR1 SGHAT and CDR2 FQNNGV. This CDR3 is CASSAHTTTEQFF. The CDR3 DNA follows: TGTGCCAGCAGCGCCCACACCACGACTGAGCAGTTCTTC. The full variable domain, completed using reference TRBV11-2 and TRBJ2-1, is EAGVAQSPRYKIIEKRQSVAFWCNPISGHATLYWYQQILGQGPKLLIQFQNNGVVDDSQLPKDRFSAERLKGVDSTLKIQPAKLEDSAVYLCASSAHTTTEQFFGPGTRLTVL.

This clonotype was recorded many times. The chain couples TRBV28 to TRBJ1-5; 10 positions match TRBD1. This CDR3 is built from 15 residues. Per germline, CDR1 MDHEN and CDR2 SYDVKM. Germline trimming cut 5 bases from V and 6 bases from J; bases unmatched to any gene: 7. CDR3 in amino acids: CASSKTGGVGQPQHF. Written as DNA, the CDR3 is TGTGCCAGCAGTAAGACAGGGGGCGTGGGTCAGCCCCAGCATTTT.

This clonotype was recorded at least ten times. The chain uses TRBV3-1 and TRBJ2-3; D remains ambiguous. Germline CDR1 LGHDT, CDR2 YNNKEL (reference sequence). The CDR3 contains 14 residues. Trimming took 4 bases from V and 1 from J, leaving 9 bases between them. In nucleotides, the CDR3 is TGTGCCAGCAGCCCCTCGCTGGGCACAGATACGCAGTATTTT. Its protein is CASSPSLGTDTQYF.

V and J are TRBV9 and TRBJ2-2; 8 bases are shared with TRBD1. This CDR3 spans 15 amino acids. Germline V gene lookup returns CDR1 SGDLS and CDR2 YYNGEE. J lost 4 bases, V lost 2 bases, and 4 bases had no gene match. CDR3 amino acids: CASSVLGQGTGELFF. The CDR3 nucleotides are TGTGCCAGCAGCGTTCTTGGACAGGGCACCGGGGAGCTGTTTTTT.

Many counts were recorded for this clonotype. The chain is built from TRBV12-3 or TRBV12-4 and TRBJ1-1; D remains unclear. V was trimmed by 4 bases and J by 4 bases, leaving 10 bases between them. The CDR3 has 13 residues. CDR3 loop: CASSWGGGTEAFF. CDR3 nucleotide sequence: TGTGCCAGCAGTTGGGGAGGTGGCACTGAAGCTTTCTTT.

This clonotype was recorded many times. V is TRBV24-1 and J is TRBJ2-3, with D uncertain. The CDR3 extends over 15 amino acids. CDR1 KGHDR and CDR2 SFDVKD come from the germline V gene. V was shortened by 7 bases and J by 2 bases, with 15 bases between the two germline ends. The DNA for the CDR3 is TGTGCCACCAGCGTCGACGGACGATTCACAGATACGCAGTATTTT. Translating gives CATSVDGRFTDTQYF.

This chain's CDR3 is CASGGSTNTGELFF. The CDR3 coding sequence is TGTGCCAGTGGTGGGAGCACGAACACCGGGGAGCTGTTTTTT. This chain uses TRBV9 with TRBJ2-2; perhaps TRBD2 as D (5 bases). The V and J ends lost 8 bases and 0 bases respectively, with 11 bases between them. CDR1 is SGDLS and CDR2 is YYNGEE in the germline V gene. The CDR3 sequence is 14 residues long. The whole variable domain, remainder taken from reference TRBV9 and TRBJ2-2, is DSGVTQTPKHLITATGQRVTLRCSPRSGDLSVYWYQQSLDQGLQFLIQYYNGEERAKGNILERFSAQQFPDLHSELNLSSLELGDSALYFCASGGSTNTGELFFGEGSRLTVL.

This clonotype was picked up many times. The V gene is TRBV12-3 or TRBV12-4, the J gene TRBJ2-1, with a possible D match to TRBD2 (6 bases). This CDR3 has 12 amino acids. V lost 8 bases to trimming and J lost 8 bases, with 13 bases between them. For the CDR3, the DNA is TGTGCCAGCTCCACGCGGGACCATGAGCAGTTCTTC. The encoded protein is CASSTRDHEQFF.